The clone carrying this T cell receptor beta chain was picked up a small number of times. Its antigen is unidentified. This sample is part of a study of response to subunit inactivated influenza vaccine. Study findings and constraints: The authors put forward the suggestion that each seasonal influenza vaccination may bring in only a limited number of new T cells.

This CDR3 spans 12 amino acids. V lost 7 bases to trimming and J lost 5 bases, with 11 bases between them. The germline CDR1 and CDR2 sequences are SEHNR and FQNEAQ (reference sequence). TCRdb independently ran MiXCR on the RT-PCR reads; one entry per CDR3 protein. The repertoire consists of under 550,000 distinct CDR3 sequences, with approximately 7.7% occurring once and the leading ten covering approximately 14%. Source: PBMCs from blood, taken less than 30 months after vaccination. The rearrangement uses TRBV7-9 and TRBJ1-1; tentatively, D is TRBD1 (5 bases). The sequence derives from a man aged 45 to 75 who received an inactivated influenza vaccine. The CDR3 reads CASIKGLTEAFF. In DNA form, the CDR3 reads TGTGCCAGCATCAAGGGACTTACTGAAGCTTTCTTT.